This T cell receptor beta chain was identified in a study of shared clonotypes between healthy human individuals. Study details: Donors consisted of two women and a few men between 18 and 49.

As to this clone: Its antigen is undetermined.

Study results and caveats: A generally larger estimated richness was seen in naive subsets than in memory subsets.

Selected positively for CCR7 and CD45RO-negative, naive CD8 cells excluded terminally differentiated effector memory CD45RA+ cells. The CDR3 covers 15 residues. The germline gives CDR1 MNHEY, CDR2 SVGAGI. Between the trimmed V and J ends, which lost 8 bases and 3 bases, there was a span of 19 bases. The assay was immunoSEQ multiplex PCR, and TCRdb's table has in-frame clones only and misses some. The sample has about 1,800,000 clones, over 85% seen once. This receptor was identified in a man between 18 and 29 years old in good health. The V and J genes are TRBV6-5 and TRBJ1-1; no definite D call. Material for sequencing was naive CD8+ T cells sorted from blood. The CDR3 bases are TGTGCCAGCTGCCCCTTGGGCACAGCTTACACTGAAGCTTTCTTT. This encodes CASCPLGTAYTEAFF.